What follows describes a single T cell receptor (beta chain). The antigen is unknown. Germline CDR1 reads SGHTS; CDR2 reads YDEGEE. The CDR3 is 17 residues long. V shed 4 bases, J shed 8 bases, and the junction held 16 bases outside the gene matches. The entry originates in a study of cytomegalovirus exposure and HLA in healthy donors. Study-wide points: For most TCR sequences rarity was the rule, although some public TCRs occurred in many donors. Researchers reportedly found TCR beta sequences accurately predicted most subjects' HLA-A and HLA-B alleles. In an earlier analysis, in 540 or so donors, most V segments appeared productive either ~87% or ~30% of the time.

The primer mix had 60 Vbeta and 13 Jbeta primers. The protocol was immunoSEQ multiplex PCR, while the TCRdb copy is restricted to in-frame clones and leaves out a portion. The sample yields 150,000 or so clones, of which the top ten take up 1% to 1.5%. The V call is TRBV5-8, the J call TRBJ2-1, with TRBD1 matching 9 bases. The receptor comes from a woman aged 60 to 75 in good health and CMV-seronegative. Sample: PBMCs. The CDR3 is CASSLWSGTGKGDEQFF. The CDR3 DNA reads TGTGCCAGCAGCCTGTGGTCCGGGACAGGGAAGGGAGATGAGCAGTTCTTC.